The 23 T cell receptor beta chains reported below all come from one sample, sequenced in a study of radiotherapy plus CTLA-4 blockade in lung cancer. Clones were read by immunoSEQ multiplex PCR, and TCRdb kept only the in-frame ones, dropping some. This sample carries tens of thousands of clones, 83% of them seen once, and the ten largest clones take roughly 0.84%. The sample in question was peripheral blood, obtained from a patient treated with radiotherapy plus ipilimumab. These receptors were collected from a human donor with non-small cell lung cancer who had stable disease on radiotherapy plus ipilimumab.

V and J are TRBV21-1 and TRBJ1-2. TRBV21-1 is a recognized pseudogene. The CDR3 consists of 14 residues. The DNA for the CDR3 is TGTGCCAGCAGCAAAAGGCAGCGGACTGATGGCTACACCTTC. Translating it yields CASSKRQRTDGYTF.

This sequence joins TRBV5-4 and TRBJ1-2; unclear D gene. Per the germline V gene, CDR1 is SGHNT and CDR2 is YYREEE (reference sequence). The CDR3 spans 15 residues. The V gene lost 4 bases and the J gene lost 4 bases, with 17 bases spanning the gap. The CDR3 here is CASSPDIGVVYGYTF. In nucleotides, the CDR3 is TGTGCCAGCAGCCCAGATATCGGGGTGGTCTATGGCTACACCTTC.

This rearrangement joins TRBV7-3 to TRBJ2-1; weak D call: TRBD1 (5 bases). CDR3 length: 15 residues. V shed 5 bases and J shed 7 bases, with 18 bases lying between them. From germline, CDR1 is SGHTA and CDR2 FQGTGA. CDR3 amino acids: CASSPSGRARNEQFF. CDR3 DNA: TGTGCCAGCAGCCCGTCGGGCAGGGCAAGGAATGAGCAGTTCTTC. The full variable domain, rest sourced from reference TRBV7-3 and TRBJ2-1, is GAGVSQTPSNKVTEKGKYVELRCDPISGHTALYWYRQSLGQGPEFLIYFQGTGAADDSGLPNDRFFAVRPEGSVSTLKIQRTERGDSAVYLCASSPSGRARNEQFFGPGTRLTVL.

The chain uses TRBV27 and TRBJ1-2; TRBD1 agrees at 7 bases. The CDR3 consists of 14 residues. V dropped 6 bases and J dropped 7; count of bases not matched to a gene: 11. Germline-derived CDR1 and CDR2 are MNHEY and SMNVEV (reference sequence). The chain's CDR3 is CASRRTGRSSGYTF. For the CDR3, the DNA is TGTGCCAGCAGACGGACAGGAAGGTCTAGTGGCTACACCTTC.

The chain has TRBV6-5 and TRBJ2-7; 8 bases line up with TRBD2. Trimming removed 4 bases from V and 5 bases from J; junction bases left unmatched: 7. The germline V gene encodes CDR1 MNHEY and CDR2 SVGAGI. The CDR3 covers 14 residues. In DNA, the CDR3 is TGTGCCAGCAGTTCGTTAGCGGGGAGTGACGAGCAGTACTTC. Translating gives CASSSLAGSDEQYF.

The CDR3 coding sequence is TGTGCCAGCAGTTTAGGGACAGGGAACCGCTACGAGCAGTACTTC. Translating it yields CASSLGTGNRYEQYF. This chain links TRBV28 with TRBJ2-5; 9 nucleotides align to TRBD1. The J call may be incorrect, as the DNA end agrees better with TRBJ2-7. Germline values: CDR1 MDHEN, CDR2 SYDVKM. CDR3 length equals 15 residues.

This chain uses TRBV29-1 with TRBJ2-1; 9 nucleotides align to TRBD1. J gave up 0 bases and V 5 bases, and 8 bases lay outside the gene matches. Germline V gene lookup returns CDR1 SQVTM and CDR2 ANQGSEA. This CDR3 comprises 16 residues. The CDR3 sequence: CSVLGQGTSSYNEQFF. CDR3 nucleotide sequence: TGCAGCGTTTTGGGACAGGGAACCAGCTCCTACAATGAGCAGTTCTTC.

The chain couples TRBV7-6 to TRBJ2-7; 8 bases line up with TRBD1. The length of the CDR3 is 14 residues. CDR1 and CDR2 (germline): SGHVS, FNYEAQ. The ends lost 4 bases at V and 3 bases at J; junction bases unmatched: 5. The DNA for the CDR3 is TGTGCCAGCAGCTCAACAGGGGGAGTCTACGAGCAGTACTTC. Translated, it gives CASSSTGGVYEQYF.

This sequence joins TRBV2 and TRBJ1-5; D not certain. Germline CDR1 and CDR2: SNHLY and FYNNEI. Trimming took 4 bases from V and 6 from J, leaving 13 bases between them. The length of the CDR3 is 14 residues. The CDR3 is CASSVNRGGQPQHF. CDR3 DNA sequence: TGTGCCAGCAGTGTGAATCGCGGAGGTCAGCCCCAGCATTTT. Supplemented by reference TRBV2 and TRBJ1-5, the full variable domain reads EPEVTQTPSHQVTQMGQEVILRCVPISNHLYFYWYRQILGQKVEFLVSFYNNEISEKSEIFDDQFSVERPDGSNFTLKIRSTKLEDSAMYFCASSVNRGGQPQHFGDGTRLSIL.

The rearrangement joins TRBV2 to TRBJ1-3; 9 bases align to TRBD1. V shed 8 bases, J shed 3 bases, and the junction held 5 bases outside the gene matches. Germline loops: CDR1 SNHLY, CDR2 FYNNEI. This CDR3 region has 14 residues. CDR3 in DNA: TGTGCCAGCCAGGGGACAGGGCGTGGAAACACCATATATTTT. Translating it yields CASQGTGRGNTIYF.

Here the CDR3 DNA reads TGTGCCAGCAGGGGGACGGCCGGAGAAAAACTGTTTTTT. Translated, it gives CASRGTAGEKLFF. The rearrangement joins TRBV2 to TRBJ1-4, with a weak D call TRBD1 (5 bases). CDR3 length: 13 residues. V lost 6 bases to trimming and J lost 8 bases, with 13 bases between them. CDR1 is SNHLY, CDR2 FYNNEI, per germline.

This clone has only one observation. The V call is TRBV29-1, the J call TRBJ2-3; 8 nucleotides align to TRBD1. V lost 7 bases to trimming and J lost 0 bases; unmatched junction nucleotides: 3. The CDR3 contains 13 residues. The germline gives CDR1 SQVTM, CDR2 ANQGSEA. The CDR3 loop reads CSGGQGSTDTQYF. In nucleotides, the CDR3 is TGCAGCGGTGGACAGGGAAGCACAGATACGCAGTATTTT.

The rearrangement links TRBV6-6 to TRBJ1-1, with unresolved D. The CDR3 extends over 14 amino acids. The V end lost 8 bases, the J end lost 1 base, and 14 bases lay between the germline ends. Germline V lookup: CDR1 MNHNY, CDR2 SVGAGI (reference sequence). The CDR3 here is CASAGEGGNTEAFF. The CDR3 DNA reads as TGTGCCAGCGCGGGCGAGGGCGGGAACACTGAAGCTTTCTTT.

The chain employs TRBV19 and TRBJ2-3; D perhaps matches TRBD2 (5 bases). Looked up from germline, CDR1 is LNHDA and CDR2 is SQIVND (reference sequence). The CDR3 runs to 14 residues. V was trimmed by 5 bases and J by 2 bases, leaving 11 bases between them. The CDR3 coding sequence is TGTGCCAGTAGTCCCGGGGTCCTCACAGATACGCAGTATTTT. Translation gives CASSPGVLTDTQYF.

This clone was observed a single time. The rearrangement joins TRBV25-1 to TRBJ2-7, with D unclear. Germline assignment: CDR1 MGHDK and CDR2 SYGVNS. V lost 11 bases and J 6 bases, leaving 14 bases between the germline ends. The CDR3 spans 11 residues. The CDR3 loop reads CAASPGFEQYF. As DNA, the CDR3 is TGTGCCGCCAGCCCCGGGTTCGAGCAGTACTTC.

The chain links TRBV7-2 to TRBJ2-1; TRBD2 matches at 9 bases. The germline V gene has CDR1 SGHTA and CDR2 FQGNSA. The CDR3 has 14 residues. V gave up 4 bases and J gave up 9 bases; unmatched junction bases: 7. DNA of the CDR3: TGTGCCAGCAGCTGGTATAGCGGGGGAAGTGAGCAGTTCTTC. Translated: CASSWYSGGSEQFF.

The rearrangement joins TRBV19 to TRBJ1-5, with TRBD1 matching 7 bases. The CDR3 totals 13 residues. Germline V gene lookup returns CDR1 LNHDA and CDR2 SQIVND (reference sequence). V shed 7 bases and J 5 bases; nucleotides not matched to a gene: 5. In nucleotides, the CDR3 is TGTGCCAGTAACTTCCAGGGGGATCAGCCCCAGCATTTT. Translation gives CASNFQGDQPQHF.

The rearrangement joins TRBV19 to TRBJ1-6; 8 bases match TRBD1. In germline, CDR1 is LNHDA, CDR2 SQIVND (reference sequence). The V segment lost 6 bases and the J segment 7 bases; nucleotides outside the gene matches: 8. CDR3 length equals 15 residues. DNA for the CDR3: TGTGCCAGTAGATCGGACAGGGCGGCCAATTCACCCCTCCACTTT. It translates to CASRSDRAANSPLHF.

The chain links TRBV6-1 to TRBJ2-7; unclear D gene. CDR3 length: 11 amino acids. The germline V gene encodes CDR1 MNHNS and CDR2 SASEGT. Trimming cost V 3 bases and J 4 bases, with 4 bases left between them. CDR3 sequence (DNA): TGTGCCAGCAGTGACCAATACGAGCAGTACTTC. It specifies CASSDQYEQYF.

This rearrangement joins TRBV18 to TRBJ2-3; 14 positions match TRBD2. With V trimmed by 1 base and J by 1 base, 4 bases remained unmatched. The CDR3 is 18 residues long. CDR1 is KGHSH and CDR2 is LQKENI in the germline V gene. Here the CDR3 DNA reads TGTGCCAGCTCACCACGGACTAGCGGGGGGCACCGCACAGATACGCAGTATTTT. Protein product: CASSPRTSGGHRTDTQYF.

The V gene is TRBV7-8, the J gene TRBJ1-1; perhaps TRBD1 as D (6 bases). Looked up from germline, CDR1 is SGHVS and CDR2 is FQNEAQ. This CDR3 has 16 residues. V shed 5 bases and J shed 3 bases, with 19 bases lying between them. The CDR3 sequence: CASSANYRVRDTEAFF. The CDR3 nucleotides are TGTGCCAGCAGCGCCAATTACAGGGTCCGAGACACTGAAGCTTTCTTT.

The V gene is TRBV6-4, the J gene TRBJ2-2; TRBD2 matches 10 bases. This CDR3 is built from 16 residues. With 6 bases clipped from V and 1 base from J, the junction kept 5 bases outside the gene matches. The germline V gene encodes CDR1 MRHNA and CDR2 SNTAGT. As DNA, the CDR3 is TGTGCCAGCAGACATCTAGCGGGAGTGAACACCGGGGAGCTGTTTTTT. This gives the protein CASRHLAGVNTGELFF.

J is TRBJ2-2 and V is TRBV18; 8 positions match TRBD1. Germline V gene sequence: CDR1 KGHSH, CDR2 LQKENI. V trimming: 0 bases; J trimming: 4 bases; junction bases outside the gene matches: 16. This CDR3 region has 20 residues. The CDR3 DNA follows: TGTGCCAGCTCACCACCGAGGGGTCAGGGGGCCTTCAGAGGCACCGGGGAGCTGTTTTTT. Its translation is CASSPPRGQGAFRGTGELFF.